The clone carrying this TCR beta chain has a handful of counts. The antigen is unknown. UMIs were added to TCR cDNA along with a universal primer site when it was made by 5'RACE template switching. Using its own MiXCR run on the 5' RACE reads, TCRdb lists one record per CDR3 protein. Found here are approximately 250,000 distinct CDR3 sequences, 6.5% to 7.5% of them singletons; the top ten hold 0.8% to 1.2%. These data are taken from a study of T cells after yellow fever vaccination. General study results and limits: A small share of clonotypes appeared in both CD4 and CD8 compartments. A weaker secondary response peaked on day 5, the primary on day 15. The booster saw the reappearance of most primary-vaccination clones (approximately 96% CD4, about 85% CD8).

Trimming removed 2 bases from V and 10 bases from J, with 9 bases in between. The CDR3 covers 12 residues. The V gene's germline CDR1 is LGHNA and CDR2 YSLEER. The J gene is TRBJ2-1, the V gene TRBV4-3; D unresolved. The material was CD4+ T cells sorted from PBMCs, obtained on the day of the yellow fever booster vaccination. The TCR sequence derives from a man aged 25 to 45 who received the YFV17D yellow fever vaccine. The CDR3 sequence: CASSQPLGEQFF. CDR3 nucleotides: TGCGCCAGCAGCCAACCACTTGGGGAGCAGTTCTTC.